This T cell receptor beta chain emerged from a study of T cell repertoires in cytomegalovirus infection. At the level of the study: Carrying CMV and the relevant HLA type showed in public TCR beta signatures. Findings and limits, study-wide: Across the ex vivo response, the dominant clonotypes were HLA-C-restricted CMV-specific TCR beta clonotypes.

In TCRdb, the reads were re-called with MiXCR into one record per CDR3 protein. The table shows fewer than 400,000 distinct CDR3 sequences, with 15% to 20% occurring only once. This clonotype was observed at least ten times. Its antigen is unidentified. The sample consisted of PBMCs. The TCR comes from a human donor in good health (CMV status not recorded). Some clones in this sample may be carry-over from other donors' samples.

The CDR3 coding sequence is TGTGCCAGCAGCTTCCTAGCGGGAGGGAACGAGCAGTACTTC. Protein: CASSFLAGGNEQYF. This rearrangement joins TRBV7-9 to TRBJ2-7, with 12 bases that match TRBD2. The CDR3 spans 14 residues. Looked up from germline, CDR1 is SEHNR and CDR2 is FQNEAQ (reference sequence). V was pared by 3 bases and J by 5 bases, with 2 bases of the junction left unmatched.